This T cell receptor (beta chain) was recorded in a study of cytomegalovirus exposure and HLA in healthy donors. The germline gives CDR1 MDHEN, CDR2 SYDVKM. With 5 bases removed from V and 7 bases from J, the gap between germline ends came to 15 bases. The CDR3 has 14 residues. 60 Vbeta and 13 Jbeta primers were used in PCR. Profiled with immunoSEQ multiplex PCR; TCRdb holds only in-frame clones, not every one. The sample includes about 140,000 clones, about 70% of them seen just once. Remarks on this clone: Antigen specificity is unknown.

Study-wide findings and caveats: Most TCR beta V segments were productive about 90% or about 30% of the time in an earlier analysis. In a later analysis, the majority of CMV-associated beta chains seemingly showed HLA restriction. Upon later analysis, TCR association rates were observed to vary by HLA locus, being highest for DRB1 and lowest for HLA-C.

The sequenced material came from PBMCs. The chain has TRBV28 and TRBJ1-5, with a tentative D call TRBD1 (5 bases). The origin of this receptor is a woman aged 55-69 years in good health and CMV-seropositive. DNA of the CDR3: TGTGCCAGCAGTAAAGCAGGGAATGGACAGCCCCAGCATTTT. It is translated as CASSKAGNGQPQHF.